This T cell receptor beta chain came from a study of cytomegalovirus exposure and HLA in healthy donors. Across the whole study: Unique TCRs from HLA-typed donors, 70 million to 100 million of them, were held in an early data release. Ancestry clustering placed about 86% of several hundred genotyped donors in the Caucasian-associated cluster.

Donors counted as nominally healthy when sampled, yet unrecorded immune exposures were likely. This clone was detected only once. In the PCR, 60 Vbeta and 13 Jbeta primers were used. In the study's own analysis: Unique TCR beta chains numbered approximately 76 million in a later analysis, with roughly 11 million shared. Generated by immunoSEQ multiplex PCR, the TCRdb table keeps only in-frame clones and is missing some. V and J calls and clone size are copied from that table; D and trimming were computed from the DNA. In the table there are about 120,000 clones, about 83% of which are singletons. The source material was PBMCs. The TCR comes from a woman between 35 and 50 years old in good health and CMV-seropositive.

CDR3 region: CASSLSRRTRDGYTF. In nucleotides, the CDR3 is TGTGCCAGCAGTTTGAGTCGGAGAACCCGGGATGGCTACACCTTC. V and J are TRBV27 and TRBJ1-2; D unresolved. V lost 3 bases to trimming and J lost 6 bases, with 17 bases between them. This CDR3 spans 15 amino acids. Per germline, CDR1 MNHEY and CDR2 SMNVEV (reference sequence).